The rows below give T cell receptor beta chains drawn from one sample of a study of blood T cell repertoires in COVID-19. Libraries were prepared by immunoSEQ multiplex PCR; TCRdb keeps only in-frame clonotypes and omits some of them. The sample has some 300,000 clones; roughly 91% are singletons. Sequences were obtained from PBMCs or T cells enriched from blood (not recorded which). The receptor set was obtained from a woman in her fifties or sixties in a cohort exposed to, infected with or recovered from COVID-19 (not recorded which). The CDR3 runs from the conserved cysteine through the conserved F or W. A D gene is named only where the DNA matches it firmly. For some rows the clone size is stated as once, few or many, or as a class when expanded; others skip it.

CDR3 DNA | CDR3 protein | D gene | clone size | J gene | V gene
TGTGCCAGCAGAGGCCAGGGGACCTTTCATAGCAATCAGCCCCAGCATTTT | CASRGQGTFHSNQPQHF | . | . | TRBJ1-5 | TRBV27
TGTGCCAGCAGTTTAGACTGGTATTCTCTAGCGGGCGCTTTCTACGAGCAGTACTTC | CASSLDWYSLAGAFYEQYF | TRBD2 | . | TRBJ2-7 | TRBV11-2
TGCAGCGTTGCATCACAGGGGGTGGGGACCGGGGAGCTGTTTTTT | CSVASQGVGTGELFF | TRBD1 | . | TRBJ2-2 | TRBV29-1
TGTGCCAGCTCACCGTTCCTCAGTGAAGCTTTCTTT | CASSPFLSEAFF | . | . | TRBJ1-1 | TRBV18
TGCGCCAGCAGCTTGGATTGGCTTCCCTACGAGCAGTACTTC | CASSLDWLPYEQYF | . | . | TRBJ2-7 | TRBV5-1
TGTGCCAGCAGTACAGATTACCACAATGAGCAGTTCTTC | CASSTDYHNEQFF | . | . | TRBJ2-1 | TRBV27
TGTGCCAGCAGCCACACAGGGTACCCCTACGAGCAGTACTTC | CASSHTGYPYEQYF | . | . | TRBJ2-7 | TRBV6-5
TGCGCCAGCAGCCCCGGACAGGGATCAGAAGGCTACACCTTC | CASSPGQGSEGYTF | TRBD1 | . | TRBJ1-2 | TRBV5-1
TGTGCCAGCTCCCCGTGGGCGGGACAGGAAGAGACCCAGTACTTC | CASSPWAGQEETQYF | TRBD1 | once | TRBJ2-5 | TRBV18
TGTGCCAGCAGCTTTATCTTCCGTCAGGGACAAGAGACCCAGTACTTC | CASSFIFRQGQETQYF | . | . | TRBJ2-5 | TRBV11-2
TGTGCCAGCAGCCGCCAGGGGAGCAATGAGCAGTTCTTC | CASSRQGSNEQFF | . | . | TRBJ2-1 | TRBV3-1/TRBV3-2
TGTCCCCCCCCGGGGAACCCTTCCTACGAGCAGTACTTC | CPPPGNPSYEQYF | . | once | TRBJ2-7 | TRBV9
TGTGCCACGGGGACTAGCGGGCGTAATGAGCAGTTCTTC | CATGTSGRNEQFF | TRBD2 | . | TRBJ2-1 | TRBV2
TGCGCCAGCAGCCAAGATGCGCGGACACCAGCCAAAAACATTCAGTACTTC | CASSQDARTPAKNIQYF | . | once | TRBJ2-4 | TRBV4-1
TGTGCCACCTCGGACAGGGGATTTGGCACCGGGGAGCTGTTTTTT | CATSDRGFGTGELFF | TRBD1 | . | TRBJ2-2 | TRBV19
TGTGCCAGCAGTAGGACCGGGGAGTACGAGCAGTACTTC | CASSRTGEYEQYF | . | . | TRBJ2-7 | TRBV11-3
TGTGCCAGCAGCCAGATAGGGACAGGGGCAAATCAGCCCCAGCATTTT | CASSQIGTGANQPQHF | TRBD1 | . | TRBJ1-5 | TRBV7-9
TGTGCCAGCAGCCATTATAGCGGGAGGACGAACACCGGGGAGCTGTTTTTT | CASSHYSGRTNTGELFF | TRBD2 | . | TRBJ2-2 | TRBV4-2
TGTGCCACCAGTGATTCAGGACAGGGTGACACTGAAGCTTTCTTT | CATSDSGQGDTEAFF | TRBD1 | . | TRBJ1-1 | TRBV24-1
TGTGCCAGCAGCCTTCCGGGACAGAACTACGAGCAGTACTTC | CASSLPGQNYEQYF | TRBD1 | . | TRBJ2-7 | TRBV7-9
TGTGCCAGCAGCTCTAGCGGTCCTAGCACAGATACGCAGTATTTT | CASSSSGPSTDTQYF | TRBD2 | . | TRBJ2-3 | TRBV7-9
TGTGCCAGCAGCTTAGAGGGACAGGGAAAGTCAGATACGCAGTATTTT | CASSLEGQGKSDTQYF | TRBD1 | . | TRBJ2-3 | TRBV11-2
TGTGCCAGCAGCCGCGGGACTAGCGGGGGGAGCTCCTACAATGAGCAGTTCTTC | CASSRGTSGGSSYNEQFF | TRBD2 | . | TRBJ2-1 | TRBV7-3
TGTGCCAGCAGCCTCCGGGATTACTACGAGCAGTACTTC | CASSLRDYYEQYF | . | few | TRBJ2-7 | TRBV11-2